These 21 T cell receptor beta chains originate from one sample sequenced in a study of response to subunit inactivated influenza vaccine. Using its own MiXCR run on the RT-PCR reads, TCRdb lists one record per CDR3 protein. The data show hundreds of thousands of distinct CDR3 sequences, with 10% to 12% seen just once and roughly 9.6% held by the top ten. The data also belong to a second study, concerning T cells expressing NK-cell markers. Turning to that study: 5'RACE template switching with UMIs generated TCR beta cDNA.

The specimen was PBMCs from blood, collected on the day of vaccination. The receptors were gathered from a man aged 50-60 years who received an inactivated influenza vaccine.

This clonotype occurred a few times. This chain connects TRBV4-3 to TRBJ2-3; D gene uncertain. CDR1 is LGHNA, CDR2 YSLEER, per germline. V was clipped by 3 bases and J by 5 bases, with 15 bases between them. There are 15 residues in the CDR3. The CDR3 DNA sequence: TGCGCCAGCAGCCAGACCCCTGGGCGGATAGATACGCAGTATTTT. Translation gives CASSQTPGRIDTQYF.

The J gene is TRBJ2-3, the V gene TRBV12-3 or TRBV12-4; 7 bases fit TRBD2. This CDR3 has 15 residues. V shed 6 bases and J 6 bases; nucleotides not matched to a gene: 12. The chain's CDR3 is CASRPGTQAGDTQYF. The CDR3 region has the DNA TGTGCCAGCAGGCCCGGGACTCAAGCGGGGGATACGCAGTATTTT.

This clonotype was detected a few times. The CDR3 protein is CASSLDREVQETQYF. CDR3 in DNA: TGTGCCAGCAGTTTGGACAGGGAGGTCCAAGAGACCCAGTACTTC. The chain couples TRBV28 to TRBJ2-5; TRBD1 aligns across 8 bases. This CDR3 is built from 15 residues. From germline, CDR1 is MDHEN and CDR2 SYDVKM. V lost 3 bases and J lost 1; bases outside the gene matches: 4. Drawing the rest from reference TRBV28 and TRBJ2-5, the complete variable domain is DVKVTQSSRYLVKRTGEKVFLECVQDMDHENMFWYRQDPGLGLRLIYFSYDVKMKEKGDIPEGYSVSREKKERFSLILESASTNQTSMYLCASSLDREVQETQYFGPGTRLLVL.

The CDR3 coding sequence is TGTGCCAGCAGCGACCGGACAGGGGGAATGGACGAGCAGTACTTC. This gives the protein CASSDRTGGMDEQYF. The chain combines TRBV11-2 with TRBJ2-7; the match to TRBD1 covers 10 bases. Trimming cost V 5 bases and J 5 bases; bases outside gene matches: 9. CDR1 and CDR2 (germline): SGHAT, FQNNGV. This CDR3 comprises 15 residues.

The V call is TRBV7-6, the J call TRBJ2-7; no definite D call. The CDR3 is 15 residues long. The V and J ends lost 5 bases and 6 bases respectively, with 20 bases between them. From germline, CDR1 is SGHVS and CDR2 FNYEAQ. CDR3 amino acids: CASSTEATADCEQYF. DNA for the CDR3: TGTGCCAGCAGCACAGAGGCGACGGCCGACTGCGAGCAGTACTTC. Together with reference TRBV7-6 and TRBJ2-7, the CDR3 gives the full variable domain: GAGVSQSPRYKVTKRGQDVALRCDPISGHVSLYWYRQALGQGPEFLTYFNYEAQQDKSGLPNDRFSAERPEGSISTLTIQRTEQRDSAMYRCASSTEATADCEQYFGPGTRLTVT.

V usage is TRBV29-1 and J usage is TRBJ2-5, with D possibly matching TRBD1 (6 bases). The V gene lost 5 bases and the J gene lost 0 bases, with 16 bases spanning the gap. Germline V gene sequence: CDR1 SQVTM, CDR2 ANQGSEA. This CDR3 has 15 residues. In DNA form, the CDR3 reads TGCAGCGTTAGAAAATTACAGGGAAACCAAGAGACCCAGTACTTC. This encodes CSVRKLQGNQETQYF.

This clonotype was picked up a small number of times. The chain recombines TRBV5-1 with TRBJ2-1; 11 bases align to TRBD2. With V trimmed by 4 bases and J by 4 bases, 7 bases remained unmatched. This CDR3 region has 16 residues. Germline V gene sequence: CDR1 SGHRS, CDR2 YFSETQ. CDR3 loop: CASSTTLAGEYNEQFF. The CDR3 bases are TGCGCCAGCAGCACTACACTAGCGGGGGAGTACAATGAGCAGTTCTTC.

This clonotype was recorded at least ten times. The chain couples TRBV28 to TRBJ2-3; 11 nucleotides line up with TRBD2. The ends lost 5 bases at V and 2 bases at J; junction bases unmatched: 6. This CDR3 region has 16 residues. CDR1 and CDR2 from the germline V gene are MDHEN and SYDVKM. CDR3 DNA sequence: TGTGCCAGCAGTGCGACTAGCGGGACCTTCACAGATACGCAGTATTTT. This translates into CASSATSGTFTDTQYF.

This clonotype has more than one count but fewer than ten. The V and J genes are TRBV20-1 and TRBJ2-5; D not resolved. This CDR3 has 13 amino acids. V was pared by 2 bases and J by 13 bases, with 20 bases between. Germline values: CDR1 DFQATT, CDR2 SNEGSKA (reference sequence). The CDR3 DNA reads TGCAGTGCTAGACCGAGGCGTGAGATGCGCAGGTACTTC. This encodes CSARPRREMRRYF.

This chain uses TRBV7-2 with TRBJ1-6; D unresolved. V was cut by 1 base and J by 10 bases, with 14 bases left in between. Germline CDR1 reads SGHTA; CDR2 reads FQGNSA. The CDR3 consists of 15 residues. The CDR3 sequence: CASSLDREGRSPLHF. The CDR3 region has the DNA TGTGCCAGCAGCTTAGACCGGGAGGGTCGGTCACCCCTCCACTTT.

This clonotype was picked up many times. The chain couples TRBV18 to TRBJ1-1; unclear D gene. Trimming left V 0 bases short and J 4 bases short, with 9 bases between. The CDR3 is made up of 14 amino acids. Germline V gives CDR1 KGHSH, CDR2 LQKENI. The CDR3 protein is CASSPPNGPTEAFF. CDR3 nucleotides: TGTGCCAGCTCACCACCTAATGGGCCCACTGAAGCTTTCTTT.

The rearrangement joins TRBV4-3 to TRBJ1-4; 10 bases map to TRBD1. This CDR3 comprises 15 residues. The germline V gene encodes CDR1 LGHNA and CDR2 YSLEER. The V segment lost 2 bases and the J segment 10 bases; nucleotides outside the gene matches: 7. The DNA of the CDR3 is TGCGCCAGCAGCCAAAACACCGGGACAGGGGCAAAACTGTTTTTT. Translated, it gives CASSQNTGTGAKLFF.

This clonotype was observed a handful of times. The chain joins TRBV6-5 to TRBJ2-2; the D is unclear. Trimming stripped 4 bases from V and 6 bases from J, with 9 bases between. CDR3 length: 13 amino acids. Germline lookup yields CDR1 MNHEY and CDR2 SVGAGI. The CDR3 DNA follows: TGTGCCAGCAGTTCCCTAGTGGCCGGGGAGCTGTTTTTT. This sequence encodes CASSSLVAGELFF.

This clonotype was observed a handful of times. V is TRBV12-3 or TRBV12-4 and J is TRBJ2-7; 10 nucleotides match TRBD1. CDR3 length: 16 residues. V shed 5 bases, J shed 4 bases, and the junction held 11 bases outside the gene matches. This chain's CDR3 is CASSLSWTGGSYEQYF. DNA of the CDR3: TGTGCCAGCAGTCTCTCCTGGACAGGGGGATCTTACGAGCAGTACTTC.

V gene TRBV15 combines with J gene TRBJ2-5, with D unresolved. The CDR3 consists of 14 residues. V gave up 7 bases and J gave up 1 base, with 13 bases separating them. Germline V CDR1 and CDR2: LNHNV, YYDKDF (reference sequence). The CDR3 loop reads CATNTGLPQETQYF. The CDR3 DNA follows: TGTGCCACCAACACGGGTCTCCCCCAAGAGACCCAGTACTTC.

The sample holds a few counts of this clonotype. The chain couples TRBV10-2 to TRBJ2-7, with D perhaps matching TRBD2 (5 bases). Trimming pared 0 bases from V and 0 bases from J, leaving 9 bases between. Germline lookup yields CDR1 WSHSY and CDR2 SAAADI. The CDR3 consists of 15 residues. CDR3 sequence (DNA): TGCGCCAGCAGTGAGTCGCTAGGACTCTCCTACGAGCAGTACTTC. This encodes CASSESLGLSYEQYF.

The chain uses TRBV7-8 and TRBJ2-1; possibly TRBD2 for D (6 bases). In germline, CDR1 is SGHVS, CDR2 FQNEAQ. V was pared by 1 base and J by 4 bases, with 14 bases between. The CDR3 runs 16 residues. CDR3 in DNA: TGTGCCAGCAGCTTAGGGGAGCGGGTAAGATACAATGAGCAGTTCTTC. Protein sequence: CASSLGERVRYNEQFF.

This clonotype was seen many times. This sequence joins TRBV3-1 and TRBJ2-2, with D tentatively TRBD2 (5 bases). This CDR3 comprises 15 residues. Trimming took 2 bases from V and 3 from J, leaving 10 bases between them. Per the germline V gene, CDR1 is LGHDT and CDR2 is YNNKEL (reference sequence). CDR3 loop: CASSQWGADTGELFF. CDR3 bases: TGTGCCAGCAGCCAATGGGGAGCGGACACCGGGGAGCTGTTTTTT.

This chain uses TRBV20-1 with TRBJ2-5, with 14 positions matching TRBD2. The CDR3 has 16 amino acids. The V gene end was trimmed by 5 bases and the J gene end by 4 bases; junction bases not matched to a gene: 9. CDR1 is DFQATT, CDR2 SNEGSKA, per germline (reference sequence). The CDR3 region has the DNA TGCAGTGCTCCACGGACTAGCGGGGGGTCGGGAGAGACCCAGTACTTC. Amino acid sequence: CSAPRTSGGSGETQYF.

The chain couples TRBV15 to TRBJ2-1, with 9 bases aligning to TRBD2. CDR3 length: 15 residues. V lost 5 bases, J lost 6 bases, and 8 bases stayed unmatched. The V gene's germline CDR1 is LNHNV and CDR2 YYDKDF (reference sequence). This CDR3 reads CATSGSGRGGNEQFF. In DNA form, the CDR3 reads TGTGCCACCAGCGGTAGCGGGAGAGGAGGCAATGAGCAGTTCTTC.

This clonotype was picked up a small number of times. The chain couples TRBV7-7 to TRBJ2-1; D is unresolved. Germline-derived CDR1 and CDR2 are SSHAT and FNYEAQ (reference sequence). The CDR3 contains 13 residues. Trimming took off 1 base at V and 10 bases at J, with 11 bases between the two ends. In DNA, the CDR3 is TGTGCCAGCAGCTTAGAGGCGGCTAGAGAGCAGTTCTTC. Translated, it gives CASSLEAAREQFF.